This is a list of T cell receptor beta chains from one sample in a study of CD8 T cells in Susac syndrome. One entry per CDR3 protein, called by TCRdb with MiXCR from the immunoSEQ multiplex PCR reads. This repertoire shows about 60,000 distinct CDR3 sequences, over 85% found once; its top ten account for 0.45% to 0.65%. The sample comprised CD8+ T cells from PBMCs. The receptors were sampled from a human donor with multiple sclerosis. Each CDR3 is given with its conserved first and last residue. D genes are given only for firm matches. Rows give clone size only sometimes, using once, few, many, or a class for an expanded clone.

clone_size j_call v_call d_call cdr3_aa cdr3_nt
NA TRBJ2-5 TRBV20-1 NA CSARDKEQGGYYF TGCAGTGCTAGAGATAAGGAACAGGGCGGCTACTACTTC
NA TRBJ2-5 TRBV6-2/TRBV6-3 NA CASVGPGRPETQYF TGTGCCAGCGTTGGGCCAGGGAGGCCAGAGACCCAGTACTTC
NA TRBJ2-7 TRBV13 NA CASSPNPAVEQYF TGTGCCAGCAGTCCAAATCCGGCCGTTGAGCAGTACTTC
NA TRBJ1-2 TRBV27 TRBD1 CASSLGSGGGYTF TGTGCCAGCAGTTTAGGCTCAGGGGGTGGCTACACCTTC
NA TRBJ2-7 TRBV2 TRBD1 CASLRGTAYEQYF TGTGCCAGCCTTCGTGGGACAGCCTACGAGCAGTACTTC
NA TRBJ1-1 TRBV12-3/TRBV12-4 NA CAISRESRNEAFF TGTGCCATTAGCCGCGAGTCACGGAATGAAGCTTTCTTT
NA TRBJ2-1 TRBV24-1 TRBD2 CATSGTSGYNEQFF TGTGCCACCAGCGGGACTAGCGGATACAATGAGCAGTTCTTC
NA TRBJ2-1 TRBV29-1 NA CSGGPYNEQFF TGCAGCGGGGGACCATACAATGAGCAGTTCTTC
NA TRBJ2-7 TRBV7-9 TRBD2 CASSSLAGERRGDYEQYF TGTGCCAGCAGCTCACTAGCGGGGGAAAGACGAGGGGACTACGAGCAGTACTTC
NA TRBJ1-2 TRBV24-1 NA CATSDLEGVSGYTF TGTGCCACCAGTGATTTGGAAGGGGTGAGTGGCTACACCTTC
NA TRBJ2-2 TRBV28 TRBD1 CASILDRVTGELFF TGTGCCAGCATATTGGACAGGGTCACCGGGGAGCTGTTTTTT
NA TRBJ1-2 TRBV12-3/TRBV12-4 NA CASSLNYGYTF TGTGCCAGCAGCCTAAACTATGGCTACACCTTC
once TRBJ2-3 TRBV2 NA CASSHPGRTSTDTQYF TGTGCCAGCTCCCACCCCGGGCGGACGAGCACAGATACGCAGTATTTT
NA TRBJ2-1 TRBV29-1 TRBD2 CSVGVGLAGVVEQFF TGCAGCGTTGGAGTGGGACTAGCGGGAGTCGTTGAGCAGTTCTTC
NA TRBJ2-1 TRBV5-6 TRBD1 CASSPDRAGYNEQFF TGTGCCAGCAGCCCGGACAGGGCGGGGTACAATGAGCAGTTCTTC
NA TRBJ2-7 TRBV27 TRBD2 CASSRTSGGAHEQYF TGTGCCAGCAGCCGTACTAGCGGGGGGGCCCACGAGCAGTACTTC
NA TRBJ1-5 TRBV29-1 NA CSVENRWASKQPQHF TGCAGCGTTGAAAATCGGTGGGCCTCGAAGCAGCCCCAGCATTTT
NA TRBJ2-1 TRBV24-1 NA CATSGAAGADKAYNEQFF TGTGCCACCAGTGGTGCGGCAGGGGCGGATAAGGCTTACAATGAGCAGTTCTTC
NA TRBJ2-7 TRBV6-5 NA CASSWGTGTYEQYF TGTGCCAGCAGTTGGGGGACGGGGACCTACGAGCAGTACTTC
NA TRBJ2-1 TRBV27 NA CASSLGAYNEQFF TGTGCCAGCAGTTTGGGCGCCTACAATGAGCAGTTCTTC
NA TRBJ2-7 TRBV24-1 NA CATSDRGYEQYF TGTGCCACCAGTGATCGGGGCTACGAGCAGTACTTC
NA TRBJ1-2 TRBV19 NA CASSIGGHGYTF TGTGCCAGTAGTATTGGCGGCCATGGCTACACCTTC
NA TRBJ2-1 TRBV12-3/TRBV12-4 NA CASGVDEQFF TGTGCCAGCGGGGTCGATGAGCAGTTCTTC
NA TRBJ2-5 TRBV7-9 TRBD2 CASSWGLADEETQYF TGTGCCAGCAGCTGGGGACTAGCGGACGAAGAGACCCAGTACTTC
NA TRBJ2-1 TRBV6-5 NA CASSYARVSEQFF TGTGCCAGCAGTTACGCCCGGGTCAGTGAGCAGTTCTTC
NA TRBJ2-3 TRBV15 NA CATSRGPSGTDTQYF TGTGCCACCAGCAGAGGCCCAAGCGGCACAGATACGCAGTATTTT
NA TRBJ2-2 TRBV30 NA CAWSEVGSGELFF TGTGCCTGGAGTGAGGTTGGGAGCGGGGAGCTGTTTTTT
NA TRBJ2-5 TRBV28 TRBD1 CASSLGYSGTGEETQYF TGTGCCAGCAGTTTAGGGTACTCTGGCACAGGGGAAGAGACCCAGTACTTC
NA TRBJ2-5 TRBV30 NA CAWRDWKETQYF TGTGCCTGGAGAGACTGGAAAGAGACCCAGTACTTC
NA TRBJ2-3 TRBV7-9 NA CASKTGGRLNTDTQYF TGTGCCAGCAAAACTGGCGGACGATTGAACACAGATACGCAGTATTTT
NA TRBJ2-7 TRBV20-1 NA CSAYTDSPGKEQYF TGCAGTGCTTACACGGATAGCCCAGGAAAGGAGCAGTACTTC
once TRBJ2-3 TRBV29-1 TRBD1 CSVLDRETDTQYF TGCAGCGTTTTGGACAGGGAGACAGATACGCAGTATTTT
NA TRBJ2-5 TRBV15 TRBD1 CATRETGGPETQYF TGTGCCACCAGGGAAACAGGGGGCCCAGAGACCCAGTACTTC
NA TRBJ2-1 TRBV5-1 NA CASSLLAASSYNEQFF TGCGCCAGCAGCTTATTAGCGGCTAGCTCCTACAATGAGCAGTTCTTC
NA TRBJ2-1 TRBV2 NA CASRPSTRVGYNEQFF TGTGCCAGCAGGCCCAGTACGAGGGTCGGATACAATGAGCAGTTCTTC
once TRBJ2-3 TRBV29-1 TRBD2 CSVEGGASGNTDTQYF TGCAGCGTTGAAGGGGGGGCTAGCGGGAACACAGATACGCAGTATTTT
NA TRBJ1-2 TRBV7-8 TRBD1 CASSTWDSEKGYGYTF TGTGCCAGCAGCACGTGGGACAGCGAGAAGGGCTATGGCTACACCTTC
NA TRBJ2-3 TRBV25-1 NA CASSDLSGPTDTQYF TGTGCCAGCAGTGACCTTAGCGGACCCACAGATACGCAGTATTTT
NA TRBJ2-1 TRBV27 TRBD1 CASSRDSLYNEQFF TGTGCCAGTTCCCGGGACAGCTTATACAATGAGCAGTTCTTC
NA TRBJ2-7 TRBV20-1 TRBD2 CSATGLDRDEQYF TGCAGTGCCACGGGACTAGATCGCGACGAGCAGTACTTC
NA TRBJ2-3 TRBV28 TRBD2 CASSSTSGSYPRADTQYF TGTGCCAGCAGTTCCACGAGCGGGAGTTACCCCCGGGCAGATACGCAGTATTTT
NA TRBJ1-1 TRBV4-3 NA CASSQVMWSAGMNTEAFF TGCGCCAGCAGCCAAGTAATGTGGTCGGCAGGGATGAACACTGAAGCTTTCTTT
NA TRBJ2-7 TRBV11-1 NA CASSLGDYEQYF TGTGCCAGCAGCTTAGGGGACTACGAGCAGTACTTC
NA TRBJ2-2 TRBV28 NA CASSWETGELFF TGTGCCAGCAGTTGGGAAACCGGGGAGCTGTTTTTT
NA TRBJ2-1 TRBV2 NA CASSEAYLGYNEQFF TGTGCCAGCAGTGAAGCGTACTTAGGCTACAATGAGCAGTTCTTC
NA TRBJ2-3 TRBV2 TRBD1 CASSKTSGTDTDTQYF TGTGCCAGCAGTAAGACCTCCGGGACAGACACAGATACGCAGTATTTT
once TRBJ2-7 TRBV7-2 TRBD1 CASSFSQGAAYEQYF TGTGCCAGCAGCTTCTCCCAGGGGGCGGCCTACGAGCAGTACTTC
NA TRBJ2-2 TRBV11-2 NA CASGGLNTGELFF TGTGCCAGCGGGGGCTTGAACACCGGGGAGCTGTTTTTT
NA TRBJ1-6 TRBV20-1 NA CSAGPGTPYSPLHF TGCAGTGCAGGGCCCGGGACGCCCTATTCACCCCTCCACTTT
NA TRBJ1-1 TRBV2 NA CASSEALGMNTEAFF TGTGCCAGCAGTGAAGCGCTAGGCATGAACACTGAAGCTTTCTTT
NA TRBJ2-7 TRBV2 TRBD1 CASSEGTGGEEQYF TGTGCCAGCAGCGAGGGGACAGGGGGAGAGGAGCAGTACTTC
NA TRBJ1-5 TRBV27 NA CASSFRGGNQPQHF TGTGCCAGCAGTTTCCGCGGGGGCAATCAGCCCCAGCATTTT
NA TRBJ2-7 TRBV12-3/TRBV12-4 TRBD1 CASSPDRPEQYF TGTGCCAGCAGCCCGGACAGGCCCGAGCAGTACTTC
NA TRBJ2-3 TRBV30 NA CAWSVVADTQYF TGTGCCTGGAGTGTAGTGGCAGATACGCAGTATTTT
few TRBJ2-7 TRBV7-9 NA CASNPGRSYEQYF TGTGCCAGCAACCCCGGGAGATCCTACGAGCAGTACTTC